The rows below give T cell receptor beta chains drawn from one sample of a study of T cells in Graves' hyperthyroidism and ophthalmopathy. MiXCR was run by TCRdb on the multiplex PCR reads, yielding one entry per CDR3 protein. The top ten hold around 55% of the sample, which has roughly 280,000 distinct CDR3 sequences, over 15% seen once. The specimen sequenced was blood. The receptors stem from a woman aged 60 to 75 with Graves' ophthalmopathy. Both conserved end residues are trimmed from each CDR3. A D gene is named only where the DNA matches it firmly.

v_gene,d_gene,j_gene,CDR3aa
TRBV6-1,TRBD2,TRBJ2-7,ASSLEAGGLYEQY
TRBV28,.,TRBJ2-3,ASRGSSTDTQY
TRBV7-6,.,TRBJ2-3,ASSLTVVDTQY
TRBV14,.,TRBJ2-7,ASSQGTGREQY
TRBV5-1,TRBD2,TRBJ2-3,ASRSQLAGATDTQY
TRBV28,TRBD1,TRBJ1-2,ASSSVTGVRGYT
TRBV20-1,.,TRBJ1-2,SARGVGAYGYT
TRBV6-2/TRBV6-3,TRBD1,TRBJ2-1,ASWGQGALNEQF
TRBV10-1,TRBD1,TRBJ2-1,ASSGANRGQNEQF
TRBV24-1,.,TRBJ2-5,ATSDPAGETQY
TRBV12-3/TRBV12-4,.,TRBJ2-1,ASSGGQGRNEQF
TRBV7-2,.,TRBJ1-2,ASSLNREMGANNGYT
TRBV19,TRBD1,TRBJ2-2,ASSRVGQGNTGGLF
TRBV7-2,TRBD1,TRBJ2-7,ASSLIGQGTYEQY
TRBV9,.,TRBJ2-2,ASSVRGNTGELF
TRBV2,TRBD2,TRBJ2-1,ASSSVKRGSYNEQF
TRBV12-3/TRBV12-4,TRBD2,TRBJ2-3,ASDPRGSGRTDTQY
TRBV19,.,TRBJ2-5,ASSKPRGFDLLETQY
TRBV5-6,.,TRBJ1-4,ASTRVQGSEKLF
TRBV20-1,.,TRBJ1-6,SLRTAANPLH
TRBV4-1,.,TRBJ1-2,ASSSPYNTGTYDYT
TRBV12-3/TRBV12-4,.,TRBJ2-1,ASSRDSAGNFKF
TRBV19,.,TRBJ2-1,ASSIELGSSSYNEQF
TRBV2,.,TRBJ1-2,ASRAGPIYGYT
TRBV4-1,.,TRBJ2-7,ASSQGLQTYEQY
TRBV5-8,.,TRBJ1-2,ATARRNYGYT
TRBV20-1,TRBD1,TRBJ2-6,SANPDRGGGANVLT
TRBV2,TRBD1,TRBJ2-5,ASRATRTGYQETQY
TRBV30,TRBD1,TRBJ1-2,AWSRQGSYGYT
TRBV7-9,TRBD1,TRBJ1-3,ASSLPGQGASGNTIY
TRBV5-5,.,TRBJ1-6,ASSSERSGSPLH
TRBV5-5,TRBD1,TRBJ2-1,ASSWTGGYNEQF
TRBV24-1,.,TRBJ2-1,ATSDFRHEQF
TRBV12-3/TRBV12-4,TRBD1,TRBJ2-1,ASTNRGFIEQF
TRBV29-1,.,TRBJ2-7,SVEEDSSYEQY
TRBV28,TRBD2,TRBJ2-7,ASIPTGLAGSYEQY
TRBV6-1,.,TRBJ2-7,ASSRRRDTFYEQY